These 26 T cell receptor beta chains were sequenced from one sample in a study of T cell responses to AZD1222 COVID-19 vaccine. TCRdb keeps only in-frame clones here, not all; method: immunoSEQ multiplex PCR. Among some 150,000 clones listed, 90% were seen once. The source was peripheral blood, collected 28 days after the second AZD1222 dose. Receptors originate from an adult who received the AZD1222 COVID-19 vaccine.

The rearrangement uses TRBV20-1 and TRBJ2-1; maybe TRBD2 (5 bases). Germline V lookup: CDR1 DFQATT, CDR2 SNEGSKA (reference sequence). The V gene lost 3 bases and the J gene lost 8 bases, with 17 bases spanning the gap. The CDR3 is 14 amino acids. In nucleotides, the CDR3 is TGCAGTGCTAGTTACCCAGGAGGTGTGGATGAGCAGTTCTTC. Encoded protein: CSASYPGGVDEQFF.

This clone came up once. V and J are TRBV6-5 and TRBJ2-3; TRBD1 might be the D (5 bases). The CDR3 covers 14 residues. With 5 bases removed from V and 4 bases from J, the gap between germline ends came to 13 bases. In germline, CDR1 is MNHEY, CDR2 SVGAGI. The chain's CDR3 is CASSRIVGADTQYF. The CDR3 DNA sequence: TGTGCCAGCAGTCGTATAGTAGGGGCAGATACGCAGTATTTT.

The chain uses TRBV2 and TRBJ1-2, with D unclear. Germline V gene sequence: CDR1 SNHLY, CDR2 FYNNEI. CDR3 size: 11 residues. Trimming removed 4 bases from V and 8 bases from J, with 8 bases in between. The CDR3 here is CASSGRLGYTF. Written as DNA, the CDR3 is TGTGCCAGCAGTGGGCGTTTAGGCTACACCTTC.

The CDR3 nucleotides read TGTGCCAGCAGCCCCGGACGGAAAGGCAATCAGCCCCAGCATTTT. It specifies CASSPGRKGNQPQHF. The chain combines TRBV3-1 (or the pseudogene TRBV3-2) with TRBJ1-5; D ambiguous. Looked up from germline, CDR1 is LGHDT and CDR2 is YNNKEL (reference sequence). This CDR3 spans 15 amino acids. The V end was cut by 4 bases, the J end by 2 bases, with 12 bases between.

The rearrangement links TRBV15 to TRBJ2-1, with 11 bases fitting TRBD2. The V gene's germline CDR1 is LNHNV and CDR2 YYDKDF (reference sequence). The ends lost 9 bases at V and 0 bases at J; junction bases unmatched: 4. The length of the CDR3 is 15 residues. In DNA, the CDR3 is TGTGCCACGGGACTAGCGGCAAGCTCCTACAATGAGCAGTTCTTC. Translating gives CATGLAASSYNEQFF.

The rearrangement uses TRBV19 and TRBJ2-7; D possibly corresponds to TRBD1 (6 bases). Germline V lookup: CDR1 LNHDA, CDR2 SQIVND (reference sequence). The CDR3 spans 18 residues. The V gene lost 6 bases and the J gene lost 3 bases, with 27 bases spanning the gap. CDR3 in amino acids: CASSPSILRTVAIYEQYF. The CDR3 region has the DNA TGTGCCAGTAGCCCTTCCATTCTGAGGACAGTCGCGATCTACGAGCAGTACTTC.

The V gene is TRBV3-1 (or the pseudogene TRBV3-2), the J gene TRBJ1-1; D may be TRBD1 (6 bases). The V end was cut by 3 bases, the J end by 4 bases, with 21 bases between. Germline lookup yields CDR1 LGHDT and CDR2 YNNKEL (reference sequence). The CDR3 runs to 17 residues. The DNA for the CDR3 is TGTGCCAGCAGCCAGGACCTGGGGGCCGTGGGTGGCACTGAAGCTTTCTTT. Protein product: CASSQDLGAVGGTEAFF.

V gene TRBV7-3 combines with J gene TRBJ2-1, with D perhaps assigned TRBD1 or TRBD2 (7 bases each). V was shortened by 9 bases and J by 3 bases, with 12 bases between the two germline ends. The germline gives CDR1 SGHTA, CDR2 FQGTGA. The CDR3 loop spans 13 amino acids. This chain's CDR3 is CASQGGNYNEQFF. As DNA, the CDR3 is TGTGCCAGTCAGGGGGGGAACTACAATGAGCAGTTCTTC. Full variable domain (missing parts from reference TRBV7-3 and TRBJ2-1): GAGVSQTPSNKVTEKGKYVELRCDPISGHTALYWYRQSLGQGPEFLIYFQGTGAADDSGLPNDRFFAVRPEGSVSTLKIQRTERGDSAVYLCASQGGNYNEQFFGPGTRLTVL.

This sequence joins TRBV7-2 and TRBJ2-1; 8 bases line up with TRBD2. This CDR3 is 16 amino acids long. V shed 3 bases, J shed 0 bases, and the junction held 4 bases outside the gene matches. The germline V gene has CDR1 SGHTA and CDR2 FQGNSA. The CDR3 DNA reads TGTGCCAGCAGCTTTTACGGGGGGGCCTCCTACAATGAGCAGTTCTTC. Encoded protein: CASSFYGGASYNEQFF.

The V gene is TRBV11-3, the J gene TRBJ1-1; D is uncertain. The CDR3 loop spans 13 amino acids. The germline V gene has CDR1 SGHNT and CDR2 YENEEA. V shed 1 base and J shed 0 bases, with 3 bases lying between them. This CDR3 is CASSLGVNTEAFF. The CDR3 coding sequence is TGTGCCAGCAGCTTAGGGGTGAACACTGAAGCTTTCTTT.

This chain uses TRBV13 with TRBJ1-1, with 7 bases identical to TRBD1. V lost 4 bases, J lost 2 bases, and 10 bases stayed unmatched. The germline V gene encodes CDR1 PRHDT and CDR2 FYEKMQ (reference sequence). This CDR3 is 16 amino acids long. CDR3 coding DNA: TGTGCCAGCAGCTGGACCTGGGACAGTTCCAACACTGAAGCTTTCTTT. Translated, it gives CASSWTWDSSNTEAFF. The variable domain in full, with the rest retrieved from reference TRBV13 and TRBJ1-1, is AAGVIQSPRHLIKEKRETATLKCYPIPRHDTVYWYQQGPGQDPQFLISFYEKMQSDKGSIPDRFSAQQFSDYHSELNMSSLELGDSALYFCASSWTWDSSNTEAFFGQGTRLTVV.

This clone was observed a few times. J is TRBJ1-5 and V is TRBV6-5; D is unclear. In germline, CDR1 is MNHEY, CDR2 SVGAGI. Trimming took off 2 bases at V and 2 bases at J, with 7 bases between the two ends. The CDR3 has 14 amino acids. The CDR3 sequence is CASSYGLGNQPQHF. CDR3 DNA: TGTGCCAGCAGTTACGGGTTGGGCAATCAGCCCCAGCATTTT.

The table lists this clone with a count of one. CDR3 amino acids: CASSPHWGAVGGYGYTF. CDR3 in DNA: TGTGCCAGCAGCCCCCATTGGGGAGCGGTGGGGGGCTATGGCTACACCTTC. This sequence joins TRBV7-3 and TRBJ1-2; TRBD1 is a possible D gene (5 bases). V gave up 5 bases and J gave up 4 bases, with 23 bases separating them. In germline, CDR1 is SGHTA, CDR2 FQGTGA. The CDR3 length is 17 residues. Full variable domain (remainder filled in from reference TRBV7-3 and TRBJ1-2): GAGVSQTPSNKVTEKGKYVELRCDPISGHTALYWYRQSLGQGPEFLIYFQGTGAADDSGLPNDRFFAVRPEGSVSTLKIQRTERGDSAVYLCASSPHWGAVGGYGYTFGSGTRLTVV.

This clone was recorded only once. The chain links TRBV18 to TRBJ1-1; possible D gene TRBD1, 5 bases. This CDR3 has 14 residues. Germline V CDR1 and CDR2: KGHSH, LQKENI. V lost 2 bases to trimming and J lost 2 bases, with 9 bases between them. The CDR3 loop is CASSPRGGNTEAFF. CDR3 bases: TGTGCCAGCTCACCAAGGGGAGGTAACACTGAAGCTTTCTTT.

This chain joins TRBV12-3 or TRBV12-4 and TRBJ1-2; 7 bases align to TRBD1. This CDR3 contains 13 residues. V was pared by 3 bases and J by 7 bases, with 5 bases of the junction left unmatched. The CDR3 DNA reads TGTGCCAGCAGTTTTCAAGGGGGCTCTGGCTACACCTTC. This sequence encodes CASSFQGGSGYTF.

The genes are TRBV5-4 and TRBJ2-3, with 11 bases lining up with TRBD1. CDR1 and CDR2 (germline): SGHNT, YYREEE (reference sequence). This CDR3 contains 15 residues. V shed 4 bases and J 5 bases; nucleotides not matched to a gene: 6. The CDR3 sequence: CASSDRDRGRDTQYF. The CDR3 DNA reads as TGTGCCAGCAGCGACCGGGACAGGGGGAGAGATACGCAGTATTTT.

This chain links TRBV18 with TRBJ2-3, with TRBD1 matching over 9 bases. Looked up from germline, CDR1 is KGHSH and CDR2 is LQKENI. V lost 3 bases, J lost 5 bases, and 9 bases stayed unmatched. There are 16 residues in the CDR3. The CDR3 DNA reads TGTGCCAGCTCACCTACCGGGACAGGGCACGGAGATACGCAGTATTTT. Its protein product is CASSPTGTGHGDTQYF.

This clone was picked up one time. V and J are TRBV6-1 and TRBJ2-1; 10 bases map to TRBD2. This CDR3 is 14 amino acids long. The J segment lost 10 bases and the V segment lost 2 bases, leaving 5 bases of the junction unmatched. Germline loops: CDR1 MNHNS, CDR2 SASEGT. This CDR3 reads CASSERTSGGEQFF. CDR3 coding DNA: TGTGCCAGCAGTGAAAGGACTAGCGGCGGAGAGCAGTTCTTC.

V and J are TRBV25-1 and TRBJ2-7; tentative D call: TRBD1 (6 bases). The length of the CDR3 is 15 residues. The V and J ends lost 3 bases and 4 bases respectively, with 16 bases between them. Germline CDR1 MGHDK, CDR2 SYGVNS. The DNA for the CDR3 is TGTGCCAGCAGTGATGGGTTGGGGGCAGAGTACGAGCAGTACTTC. This gives the protein CASSDGLGAEYEQYF.

The V and J genes are TRBV29-1 and TRBJ2-1, with 11 bases that match TRBD2. This CDR3 is built from 18 residues. Germline V gives CDR1 SQVTM, CDR2 ANQGSEA. J gave up 5 bases and V 6 bases, and 18 bases lay outside the gene matches. The CDR3: CSVKRLGGTSGQDNEQFF. DNA for the CDR3: TGCAGCGTCAAAAGGTTGGGCGGGACTAGCGGACAGGACAATGAGCAGTTCTTC.

This sequence joins TRBV27 and TRBJ1-6, with D unresolved. Germline V gives CDR1 MNHEY, CDR2 SMNVEV (reference sequence). This CDR3 comprises 13 residues. The V end lost 10 bases, the J end lost 10 bases, and 17 bases lay between the germline ends. The CDR3 here is CATPLGVFSPLHF. The CDR3, as DNA: TGTGCCACCCCTCTTGGAGTTTTCTCACCCCTCCACTTT.

J is TRBJ2-6 and V is TRBV19; D is ambiguous. From germline, CDR1 is LNHDA and CDR2 SQIVND (reference sequence). V was pared by 2 bases and J by 1 base, with 9 bases between. The CDR3 sequence is 16 residues long. For the CDR3, the DNA is TGTGCCAGTAGTATACAAGGTGATTCTGGGGCCAACGTCCTGACTTTC. Translation gives CASSIQGDSGANVLTF.

The V call is TRBV6-6, the J call TRBJ2-1; tentative D call: TRBD2 (6 bases). The V gene lost 2 bases and the J gene lost 5 bases, with 10 bases spanning the gap. This CDR3 region has 14 residues. Germline CDR1 is MNHNY and CDR2 is SVGAGI (reference sequence). The CDR3, as DNA: TGTGCCAGCAGTTACGGGGACTGGAACAATGAGCAGTTCTTC. This translates into CASSYGDWNNEQFF.

V gene TRBV4-1 combines with J gene TRBJ1-1; 10 bases match TRBD1. Per germline, CDR1 MGHRA and CDR2 YSYEKL. The CDR3 consists of 14 residues. V trimming: 5 bases; J trimming: 14 bases; junction bases outside the gene matches: 14. The CDR3 bases are TGCGCCAGCAGCGCCCCAACGGCCGGGACAGGGGCCTTCTTT. Residues: CASSAPTAGTGAFF.

The chain links TRBV9 to TRBJ2-2; 7 nucleotides agree with TRBD1. Germline V gene sequence: CDR1 SGDLS, CDR2 YYNGEE. V shed 0 bases, J shed 5 bases, and the junction held 1 base outside the gene matches. The CDR3 spans 14 residues. As DNA, the CDR3 is TGTGCCAGCAGCGTAGGACAGGGTACCGGGGAGCTGTTTTTT. Amino acids: CASSVGQGTGELFF.

This clone has a handful of counts. V usage is TRBV6-2 or TRBV6-3 and J usage is TRBJ2-7, with 7 positions matching TRBD1. The ends lost 6 bases at V and 3 bases at J; junction bases unmatched: 14. Germline values: CDR1 MNHEY, CDR2 SVGEGT. This CDR3 comprises 16 residues. CDR3 DNA sequence: TGTGCCAGCAGCTCGGACCAGGGGGTTGGACTCTACGAGCAGTACTTC. It translates to CASSSDQGVGLYEQYF.